The subject of this entry is one T cell receptor beta chain. Germline-derived CDR1 and CDR2 are MNHEY and SVGAGI. The CDR3 runs to 14 residues. The V and J ends lost 4 bases and 5 bases respectively, with 15 bases between them. TCRdb analysed the 5' RACE reads with MiXCR anew, one entry per CDR3 protein. Of 45,000 to 70,000 distinct CDR3 sequences in the sample, around 28% are singletons; the top ten hold approximately 3%. The source of this sequence is a female donor with breast cancer. V is TRBV6-5 and J is TRBJ2-7, with D uncertain. Sample: tumor-infiltrating memory CD4+ T cells sorted from the breast tumor. Subset noted: memory CD4+ T cells, CD4+CD45RO+CD25-. CDR3 nucleotide sequence: TGTGCCAGCAGTTCGCACGGGTTGGAAAACGAGCAGTACTTC. Amino acids: CASSSHGLENEQYF.